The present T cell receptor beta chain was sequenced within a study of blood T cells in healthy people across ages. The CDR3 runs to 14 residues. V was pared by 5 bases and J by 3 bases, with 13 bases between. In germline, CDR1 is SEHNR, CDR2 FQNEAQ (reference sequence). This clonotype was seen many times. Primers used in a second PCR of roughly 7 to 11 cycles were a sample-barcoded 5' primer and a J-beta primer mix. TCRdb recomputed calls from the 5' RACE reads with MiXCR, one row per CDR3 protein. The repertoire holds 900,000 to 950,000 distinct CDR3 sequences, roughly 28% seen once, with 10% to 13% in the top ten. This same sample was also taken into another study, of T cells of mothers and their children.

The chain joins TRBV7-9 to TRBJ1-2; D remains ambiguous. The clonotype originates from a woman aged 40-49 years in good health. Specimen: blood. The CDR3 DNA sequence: TGTGCCAGCAGCATCCTCGGGGTGGACTATGGCTACACCTTC. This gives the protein CASSILGVDYGYTF.